Below, 26 T cell receptor beta chains from the same sample are listed, as sequenced in a study of T-cell reconstitution after alpha-beta-depleted transplantation in children. During its preparation, the TCRbeta library received unique molecular identifiers. Each CDR3 protein gets one entry after TCRdb re-called the PCR reads with MiXCR. In the table there are 400,000 to 450,000 distinct CDR3 sequences, 43% of which are singletons. The sequencing used PBMCs, collected before TCRalphabeta/CD19-depleted stem cell transplant. The receptors were sampled from a girl aged 2-9 years with aplastic anemia, due to receive a stem cell transplant.

V and J are TRBV28 and TRBJ2-7; D gene ambiguous. Germline values: CDR1 MDHEN, CDR2 SYDVKM. The CDR3 runs 12 residues. The V and J ends lost 7 bases and 2 bases respectively, with 9 bases between them. Here the CDR3 DNA reads TGTGCCAGCACCACTGTGCCCTACGAGCAGTACTTC. Its translation is CASTTVPYEQYF. The full variable domain, in which reference TRBV28 and TRBJ2-7 provide the parts outside the CDR3, is DVKVTQSSRYLVKRTGEKVFLECVQDMDHENMFWYRQDPGLGLRLIYFSYDVKMKEKGDIPEGYSVSREKKERFSLILESASTNQTSMYLCASTTVPYEQYFGPGTRLTVT.

This clonotype is categorized as medium-sized. The J gene is TRBJ2-7, the V gene TRBV5-1; 7 bases match TRBD1. V lost 7 bases to trimming and J lost 3 bases; unmatched junction nucleotides: 7. CDR1 and CDR2 (germline): SGHRS, YFSETQ. The CDR3 totals 13 residues. CDR3 sequence: CASGFWDSYEQYF. CDR3 sequence (DNA): TGCGCCAGCGGATTCTGGGACAGCTACGAGCAGTACTTC.

This clonotype was observed a few times. V gene TRBV6-2 or TRBV6-3 combines with J gene TRBJ2-3, with TRBD2 matching over 9 bases. CDR1 is MNHEY and CDR2 is SVGEGT in the germline V gene. The CDR3 has 13 amino acids. V lost 2 bases to trimming and J lost 9 bases; unmatched junction nucleotides: 3. The chain's CDR3 is CASSYSSGGTQYF. CDR3 bases: TGTGCCAGCAGTTACAGTAGCGGGGGAACGCAGTATTTT.

This clonotype was detected ten times or more. This chain links TRBV27 with TRBJ1-5; 9 bases fit TRBD1. After removal of 4 bases from V and 3 bases from J, the junction contained 13 bases not matched to a gene. The germline gives CDR1 MNHEY, CDR2 SMNVEV (reference sequence). This CDR3 region has 18 residues. The CDR3 nucleotides read TGTGCCAGCAGTTCCGGGACAGGGAAGGGGGTAAACAATCAGCCCCAGCATTTT. Protein product: CASSSGTGKGVNNQPQHF.

This clonotype appeared a few times. The genes are TRBV12-3 or TRBV12-4 and TRBJ2-2; D unclear. The CDR3 covers 14 residues. V shed 2 bases and J shed 6 bases, with 10 bases lying between them. DNA of the CDR3: TGTGCCAGCAGTTTACCGGGTTCAGCCGGGGAGCTGTTTTTT. Protein sequence: CASSLPGSAGELFF.

The chain is built from TRBV20-1 and TRBJ2-5, with a weak D call TRBD1 (6 bases). The CDR3 totals 13 residues. The germline CDR1 and CDR2 sequences are DFQATT and SNEGSKA (reference sequence). The V and J ends lost 5 bases and 5 bases respectively, with 15 bases between them. In nucleotides, the CDR3 is TGCAGTGCTCCTACAGGGTACCGGGAGACCCAGTACTTC. It codes for CSAPTGYRETQYF.

This clonotype came up a few times. The gene calls are TRBV15 and TRBJ2-1; 8 nucleotides line up with TRBD2. CDR3 length: 13 amino acids. J was trimmed by 10 bases and V by 3 bases; bases with no gene match: 5. The germline V gene encodes CDR1 LNHNV and CDR2 YYDKDF (reference sequence). The CDR3 sequence is CATSSETSDEQFF. Here the CDR3 DNA reads TGTGCCACCAGCAGTGAGACTAGCGACGAGCAGTTCTTC. Supplemented by reference TRBV15 and TRBJ2-1, the full variable domain reads DAMVIQNPRYQVTQFGKPVTLSCSQTLNHNVMYWYQQKSSQAPKLLFHYYDKDFNNEADTPDNFQSRRPNTSFCFLDIRSPGLGDTAMYLCATSSETSDEQFFGPGTRLTVL.

V usage is TRBV29-1 and J usage is TRBJ2-2; D may be TRBD2 (5 bases). Germline V CDR1 and CDR2: SQVTM, ANQGSEA. The CDR3 is made up of 14 amino acids. The V end lost 4 bases, the J end lost 6 bases, and 15 bases lay between the germline ends. The CDR3 loop reads CSVAGSNSAGELFF. The DNA for the CDR3 is TGCAGCGTTGCGGGGTCAAATTCCGCCGGGGAGCTGTTTTTT.

Remarks on this clonotype: Since a much larger clone is just one base distant, this may be a read error. The genes are TRBV6-5 and TRBJ1-1; possibly TRBD1 for D (5 bases). The CDR3 is 13 amino acids. Germline V gives CDR1 MNHEY, CDR2 SVGAGI. Trimming cost V 4 bases and J 1 base, with 7 bases left between them. Written as DNA, the CDR3 is TGTGCCAGCAGTTGGGGGGGGAACACTGAAGCTTTCTTT. Protein: CASSWGGNTEAFF.

V usage is TRBV28 and J usage is TRBJ2-7; no reliable D call. The CDR3 covers 13 residues. The germline CDR1 and CDR2 sequences are MDHEN and SYDVKM. V was cut by 7 bases and J by 0 bases, with 10 bases left in between. CDR3 residues: CASTDPLSYEQYF. The CDR3 DNA reads as TGTGCCAGCACCGATCCCCTCTCCTACGAGCAGTACTTC.

This clonotype showed up just once. The chain carries TRBV6-5 and TRBJ2-2, with D tentatively TRBD2 (6 bases). V shed 4 bases and J shed 3 bases, with 12 bases lying between them. The CDR3 extends over 15 amino acids. Looked up from germline, CDR1 is MNHEY and CDR2 is SVGAGI. CDR3 in DNA: TGTGCCAGCAGTTCCAACCGGGACTACACCGGGGAGCTGTTTTTT. Amino acids: CASSSNRDYTGELFF.

The rearrangement uses TRBV5-1 and TRBJ1-1; the D gene is possibly TRBD1 (5 bases). The CDR3 runs to 13 residues. V lost 0 bases and J 7 bases, leaving 10 bases between the germline ends. From germline, CDR1 is SGHRS and CDR2 YFSETQ. CDR3 region: CASSLDQGLEAFF. The CDR3 DNA reads as TGCGCCAGCAGCTTGGATCAGGGCCTTGAAGCTTTCTTT.

The chain joins TRBV3-1 to TRBJ2-2; 13 bases are shared with TRBD2. The CDR3 is 15 amino acids. CDR1 is LGHDT, CDR2 YNNKEL, per germline (reference sequence). The V and J ends lost 4 bases and 7 bases, in that order; junction bases with no gene match: 3. The DNA for the CDR3 is TGTGCCAGCAGCCCCCGGACTAGCGGGAGCGGGGAGCTGTTTTTT. As protein: CASSPRTSGSGELFF.

The genes are TRBV5-4 and TRBJ2-1; 8 bases agree with TRBD2. The CDR3 sequence is 17 residues long. In germline, CDR1 is SGHNT, CDR2 YYREEE (reference sequence). Unmatched junction bases numbered 5, after V lost 0 bases and J lost 0 bases. The CDR3 bases are TGTGCCAGCAGCTTGGAAGCGGGAGTCGCCTCCTACAATGAGCAGTTCTTC. Protein: CASSLEAGVASYNEQFF.

The chain carries TRBV11-2 and TRBJ1-2; weak D call: TRBD1 (5 bases). V shed 3 bases and J shed 6 bases, with 11 bases lying between them. Germline V gene sequence: CDR1 SGHAT, CDR2 FQNNGV. CDR3 size: 13 residues. Here the CDR3 reads CASSFFPGNGYTF. In DNA form, the CDR3 reads TGTGCCAGCAGCTTTTTCCCAGGGAATGGCTACACCTTC. Together with reference TRBV11-2 and TRBJ1-2, the CDR3 gives the full variable domain: EAGVAQSPRYKIIEKRQSVAFWCNPISGHATLYWYQQILGQGPKLLIQFQNNGVVDDSQLPKDRFSAERLKGVDSTLKIQPAKLEDSAVYLCASSFFPGNGYTFGSGTRLTVV.

This clonotype occurred many times. The rearrangement joins TRBV3-1 to TRBJ2-4; perhaps TRBD2 as D (6 bases). Trimming took 0 bases from V and 0 from J, leaving 12 bases between them. The CDR3 is 17 amino acids. The germline V gene has CDR1 LGHDT and CDR2 YNNKEL (reference sequence). CDR3 bases: TGTGCCAGCAGCCAAGATGGCGGGGTCTTAGCCAAAAACATTCAGTACTTC. Protein product: CASSQDGGVLAKNIQYF. The whole variable domain, remainder taken from reference TRBV3-1 and TRBJ2-4, is DTAVSQTPKYLVTQMGNDKSIKCEQNLGHDTMYWYKQDSKKFLKIMFSYNNKELIINETVPNRFSPKSPDKAHLNLHINSLELGDSAVYFCASSQDGGVLAKNIQYFGAGTRLSVL.

This sequence joins TRBV14 and TRBJ2-1; a weak D match, TRBD2 (5 bases). V was cut by 1 base and J by 7 bases, with 8 bases left in between. Germline V gives CDR1 SGHDN, CDR2 FVKESK. The CDR3 runs to 13 residues. The CDR3 reads CASSQVPGNEQFF. The CDR3 nucleotides are TGTGCCAGCAGCCAAGTGCCGGGAAATGAGCAGTTCTTC.

This clonotype appeared many times. This rearrangement joins TRBV3-1 to TRBJ2-1, with TRBD2 identical over 14 bases. CDR1 is LGHDT, CDR2 YNNKEL, per germline (reference sequence). Losses at the gene ends were 4 bases for V and 10 bases for J; bases not matched to a gene: 12. The CDR3 runs 17 residues. The CDR3 DNA follows: TGTGCCAGCAGCCGATTCTCCGGGACTAGCGGGAGAGGAGAGCAGTTCTTC. Translation gives CASSRFSGTSGRGEQFF.

This clonotype was detected ten times or more. The chain uses TRBV29-1 and TRBJ2-5; 8 positions match TRBD1. CDR1 and CDR2 (germline): SQVTM, ANQGSEA. V gave up 7 bases and J gave up 4 bases; unmatched junction bases: 2. The CDR3 loop spans 11 amino acids. Here the CDR3 reads CSGGTGETQYF. In DNA form, the CDR3 reads TGCAGCGGGGGGACAGGAGAGACCCAGTACTTC.

The chain recombines TRBV20-1 with TRBJ2-1, with D uncertain. Germline lookup yields CDR1 DFQATT and CDR2 SNEGSKA (reference sequence). The CDR3 consists of 14 residues. Trimming pared 1 base from V and 2 bases from J, leaving 9 bases between. Here the CDR3 reads CSARAQRTYNEQFF. The DNA for the CDR3 is TGCAGTGCTAGAGCCCAGCGAACCTACAATGAGCAGTTCTTC.

V is TRBV28 and J is TRBJ2-7; 10 bases are shared with TRBD1. Germline V gene lookup returns CDR1 MDHEN and CDR2 SYDVKM. The CDR3 extends over 14 amino acids. The V segment lost 8 bases and the J segment 1 base; nucleotides outside the gene matches: 5. The CDR3 spells CASVDRGLSYEQYF. The CDR3 DNA sequence: TGTGCCAGCGTCGACAGGGGGCTATCCTACGAGCAGTACTTC. Combining the CDR3 with reference TRBV28 and TRBJ2-7 gives the whole variable domain DVKVTQSSRYLVKRTGEKVFLECVQDMDHENMFWYRQDPGLGLRLIYFSYDVKMKEKGDIPEGYSVSREKKERFSLILESASTNQTSMYLCASVDRGLSYEQYFGPGTRLTVT.

The chain uses TRBV29-1 and TRBJ2-5; TRBD1 agrees at 10 bases. The CDR3 has 12 residues. Germline V gene sequence: CDR1 SQVTM, CDR2 ANQGSEA. After removal of 7 bases from V and 7 bases from J, the junction contained 6 bases not matched to a gene. CDR3 coding DNA: TGCAGCGCACGACAGGGGGCGGCGACCCAGTACTTC. This sequence encodes CSARQGAATQYF.

V and J are TRBV6-5 and TRBJ2-4; 9 bases fit TRBD2. Per germline, CDR1 MNHEY and CDR2 SVGAGI. The J segment lost 8 bases and the V segment lost 0 bases, leaving 8 bases of the junction unmatched. The CDR3 loop spans 16 amino acids. The CDR3 spells CASSYSKGIAGDIQYF. CDR3 in DNA: TGTGCCAGCAGTTACTCGAAGGGAATAGCGGGAGACATTCAGTACTTC.

This clonotype was found a few times. For the CDR3, the DNA is TGTGCCACCAGTGGCCCCACCTACGAGCAGTACTTC. Its translation is CATSGPTYEQYF. This chain links TRBV24-1 with TRBJ2-7; D is uncertain. With 5 bases removed from V and 2 bases from J, the gap between germline ends came to 6 bases. Germline CDR1 and CDR2: KGHDR and SFDVKD. This CDR3 comprises 12 residues.

This clonotype has more than one count but fewer than ten. The chain combines TRBV24-1 with TRBJ1-3; D is unresolved. CDR1 and CDR2 from the germline V gene are KGHDR and SFDVKD. V was clipped by 3 bases and J by 0 bases, with 8 bases between them. The CDR3 runs 15 residues. Here the CDR3 reads CATSDTTSSGNTIYF. The DNA for the CDR3 is TGTGCCACCAGTGATACGACCAGCTCTGGAAACACCATATATTTT.

The sample holds a few counts of this clonotype. This rearrangement joins TRBV7-2 to TRBJ2-1; TRBD2 agrees at 9 bases. V shed 5 bases and J 6 bases; nucleotides not matched to a gene: 5. Germline-derived CDR1 and CDR2 are SGHTA and FQGNSA. The CDR3 is made up of 14 amino acids. The chain's CDR3 is CASSDRLAVNEQFF. As DNA, the CDR3 is TGTGCCAGCAGCGACAGACTAGCGGTCAATGAGCAGTTCTTC.